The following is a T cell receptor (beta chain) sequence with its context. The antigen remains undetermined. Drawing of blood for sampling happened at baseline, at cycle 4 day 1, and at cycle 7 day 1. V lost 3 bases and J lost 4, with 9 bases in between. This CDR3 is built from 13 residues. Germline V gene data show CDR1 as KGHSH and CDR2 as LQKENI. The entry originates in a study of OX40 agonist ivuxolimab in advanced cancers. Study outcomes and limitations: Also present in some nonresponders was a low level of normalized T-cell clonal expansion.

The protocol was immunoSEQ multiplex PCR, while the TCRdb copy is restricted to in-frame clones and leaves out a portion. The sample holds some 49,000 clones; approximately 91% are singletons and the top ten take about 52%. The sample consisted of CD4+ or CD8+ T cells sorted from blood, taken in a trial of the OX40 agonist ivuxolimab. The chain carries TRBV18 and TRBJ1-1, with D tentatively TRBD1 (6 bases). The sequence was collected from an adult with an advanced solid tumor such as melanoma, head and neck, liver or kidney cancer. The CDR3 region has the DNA TGTGCCAGCTCACCTAGGACAGCCACTGAAGCTTTCTTT. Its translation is CASSPRTATEAFF.